The rows below give T cell receptor beta chains drawn from one sample of a study of blood T cell repertoires in COVID-19. Sequenced by immunoSEQ multiplex PCR; TCRdb stores in-frame clones only, minus some. The sample lists a few hundred thousand clones, 84% occurring once. Source material: peripheral blood. The receptors come from a woman aged 35 to 49 who had recovered from COVID-19. The CDR3 runs from the conserved cysteine through the conserved F or W. The D gene is left open where the match is weak. Clone size is not always given. Where it is, it says once, few, many or a class for expanded clones.

j_call	v_call	clone_size	d_call	cdr3_aa	cdr3_nt
TRBJ1-1	TRBV3-1/TRBV3-2	-	-	CASSQDRSESEAFF	TGTGCCAGCAGCCAAGATCGTTCAGAAAGTGAAGCTTTCTTT
TRBJ2-3	TRBV19	-	TRBD1	CASSARQGVGRDTQYF	TGTGCCAGTAGTGCCCGCCAGGGGGTTGGGAGAGATACGCAGTATTTT
TRBJ2-1	TRBV5-1	-	TRBD2	CASSSPAAGGRPFHEQFF	TGCGCCAGCAGCTCCCCCGCGGCGGGGGGGCGGCCTTTTCATGAGCAGTTCTTC
TRBJ1-2	TRBV3-1/TRBV3-2	few	TRBD1	CASSQDYRGGGYTF	TGTGCCAGCAGCCAAGATTACAGGGGGGGTGGCTACACCTTC
TRBJ1-1	TRBV3-1/TRBV3-2	-	-	CASSQGFPGQNTEAFF	TGTGCCAGCAGCCAAGGATTCCCGGGACAGAACACTGAAGCTTTCTTT
TRBJ1-1	TRBV6-6	once	-	CASSQPAFAGRSTEAFF	TGTGCCAGCAGTCAACCCGCTTTCGCAGGGCGGTCGACTGAAGCTTTCTTT
TRBJ1-1	TRBV2	-	-	CASRELKPEAFF	TGTGCCAGCAGAGAGCTGAAGCCTGAAGCTTTCTTT
TRBJ2-7	TRBV12-3/TRBV12-4	-	-	CASSLGEYEQYF	TGTGCCAGCAGCCTTGGGGAGTACGAGCAGTACTTC
TRBJ2-3	TRBV6-2/TRBV6-3	-	-	CASSPSDSTDTQYF	TGTGCCAGCAGTCCAAGCGACAGCACAGATACGCAGTATTTT
TRBJ2-7	TRBV19	-	TRBD1	CASSNPGQGASYEQYF	TGTGCCAGTAGTAACCCGGGACAGGGGGCGAGTTACGAGCAGTACTTC
TRBJ1-3	TRBV7-9	-	TRBD1	CASRTGSSGNTIYF	TGTGCCAGCAGGACAGGGAGCTCTGGAAACACCATATATTTT
TRBJ2-3	TRBV10-3	-	TRBD2	CAISESGSGGSDTQYF	TGTGCCATCAGTGAGTCGGGTAGCGGGGGATCCGATACGCAGTATTTT
TRBJ1-5	TRBV5-1	-	-	CASSFWTVSNQPQHF	TGCGCCAGCAGCTTCTGGACAGTTAGCAATCAGCCCCAGCATTTT
TRBJ1-1	TRBV5-1	-	TRBD1	CASSSQGPTTEAFF	TGCGCCAGCAGCTCACAGGGGCCCACCACTGAAGCTTTCTTT
TRBJ1-1	TRBV3-1/TRBV3-2	-	-	CASRTAGSNTEAFF	TGTGCCAGCAGAACCGCAGGGTCGAACACTGAAGCTTTCTTT